The 23 T cell receptor beta chains listed next were all sequenced from one sample in a study of beta chain features in type 1 diabetes. Study conclusions and caveats: In all four CD4+ subsets, TCRB CDR3 length was significantly, moderately reduced in type 1 diabetes.

Antigens for these TCRs are unknown. What was sequenced were expressed TCRB transcripts, since all of the isolated RNA had been reverse transcribed. Produced via immunoSEQ multiplex PCR; TCRdb's table is partial and in-frame only. The sample consists of approximately 130,000 clones, approximately 15% of them appearing once. Sequencing input: central memory CD4+ T cells from blood. These receptors were obtained from a man between 18 and 35 years old with type 1 diabetes.

V is TRBV30 and J is TRBJ2-3; TRBD2 matches 8 bases. With 0 bases clipped from V and 2 bases from J, the junction kept 19 bases outside the gene matches. CDR3 length equals 20 residues. Germline V gene sequence: CDR1 GTSNPN, CDR2 SVGIG (reference sequence). The CDR3 coding sequence is TGTGCCTGGAGTGTAGAGTACTCATTAGCGGGGTCTCTTATCACAGATACGCAGTATTTT. Translating it yields CAWSVEYSLAGSLITDTQYF.

This clone was counted between two and nine times. J is TRBJ1-6 and V is TRBV6-6; D is unresolved. V lost 7 bases, J lost 5 bases, and 9 bases lay in between. Germline V gene lookup returns CDR1 MNHNY and CDR2 SVGAGI (reference sequence). The CDR3 is made up of 13 amino acids. The CDR3 region has the DNA TGTGCCAGCAAACTCGGTGATAATTCACCCCTCCACTTT. Protein: CASKLGDNSPLHF.

V gene TRBV18 combines with J gene TRBJ1-5; possibly TRBD1 for D (5 bases). CDR3 length: 14 residues. CDR1 is KGHSH and CDR2 is LQKENI in the germline V gene. V was shortened by 1 base and J by 5 bases, with 9 bases between the two germline ends. CDR3 bases: TGTGCCAGCTCACCACGCCCGGGGCATCAGCCCCAGCATTTT. Translated, it gives CASSPRPGHQPQHF.

This clone occurred a few times. The chain joins TRBV28 to TRBJ1-2; TRBD1 is a possible D gene (6 bases). From germline, CDR1 is MDHEN and CDR2 SYDVKM. The CDR3 is made up of 14 amino acids. The V end was cut by 2 bases, the J end by 6 bases, with 13 bases between. The CDR3 DNA follows: TGTGCCAGCAGTTTAGGCAACAGGGTAAATGGCTACACCTTC. It codes for CASSLGNRVNGYTF.

The V call is TRBV28, the J call TRBJ2-4; possible D gene TRBD2, 5 bases. The CDR3 totals 12 residues. V was cut by 6 bases and J by 9 bases, with 12 bases left in between. The germline V gene encodes CDR1 MDHEN and CDR2 SYDVKM. The CDR3: CASRGNGGIQYF. The CDR3 nucleotides read TGTGCCAGCAGGGGGAACGGAGGCATTCAGTACTTC.

A few counts support this clone. The chain couples TRBV5-4 to TRBJ2-3, with 13 positions matching TRBD2. Losses at the gene ends were 4 bases for V and 6 bases for J; bases not matched to a gene: 2. The CDR3 is 14 residues long. The germline CDR1 and CDR2 sequences are SGHNT and YYREEE (reference sequence). As DNA, the CDR3 is TGTGCCAGCAGCCTGACTAGCGGGAGGGATACGCAGTATTTT. Translating it yields CASSLTSGRDTQYF.

This clone was observed a few times. A much bigger clone sits one base away, suggesting this may be a read error. This chain joins TRBV2 and TRBJ2-3; D may be TRBD2 (6 bases). CDR3 length: 12 residues. V lost 5 bases to trimming and J lost 4 bases, with 7 bases between them. CDR1 is SNHLY and CDR2 is FYNNEI in the germline V gene. The chain's CDR3 is CASSWGADTQYF. DNA of the CDR3: TGTGCCAGCAGTTGGGGGGCAGATACGCAGTATTTT.

The chain links TRBV5-4 to TRBJ2-5; the match to TRBD2 covers 11 bases. The germline V gene has CDR1 SGHNT and CDR2 YYREEE (reference sequence). Losses at the gene ends were 5 bases for V and 5 bases for J; bases not matched to a gene: 8. This CDR3 has 15 amino acids. This CDR3 is CASRVAGGPGETQYF. The DNA for the CDR3 is TGTGCCAGCAGGGTAGCGGGAGGGCCCGGGGAGACCCAGTACTTC.

The sample holds a few counts of this clone. The chain recombines TRBV18 with TRBJ2-3, with unresolved D. Germline V gives CDR1 KGHSH, CDR2 LQKENI. This CDR3 contains 15 residues. The V end lost 4 bases, the J end lost 3 bases, and 14 bases lay between the germline ends. The CDR3 protein is CASSRPEGWTDTQYF. In DNA form, the CDR3 reads TGTGCCAGCTCACGTCCGGAAGGATGGACAGATACGCAGTATTTT.

The chain carries TRBV29-1 and TRBJ1-4, with D possibly being TRBD1 (6 bases). The germline V and J ends were trimmed by 4 bases and 6 bases, with 12 bases remaining between them. Per germline, CDR1 SQVTM and CDR2 ANQGSEA. The CDR3 contains 13 residues. The CDR3 is CSVGRPGDEKLFF. Here the CDR3 DNA reads TGCAGCGTTGGACGGCCAGGGGATGAAAAACTGTTTTTT.

The chain carries TRBV20-1 and TRBJ2-1; the D is unclear. The CDR3 covers 10 residues. From germline, CDR1 is DFQATT and CDR2 SNEGSKA (reference sequence). V lost 3 bases and J 7 bases, leaving 4 bases between the germline ends. The CDR3 region is CSASVNEQFF. The CDR3 DNA is TGCAGTGCTAGCGTGAATGAGCAGTTCTTC.

Ten or more counts support this clone. The identical CDR3 is also encoded by other nucleotide sequences in the sample. The rearrangement joins TRBV18 to TRBJ2-3; D is unclear. Trimming removed 3 bases from V and 2 bases from J, with 9 bases in between. The CDR3 runs to 14 residues. From germline, CDR1 is KGHSH and CDR2 LQKENI. The CDR3 loop reads CASSPQALTDTQYF. DNA for the CDR3: TGTGCCAGCTCACCCCAGGCGCTCACAGATACGCAGTATTTT.

V is TRBV6-6 and J is TRBJ2-1; D gene unclear. Germline V gives CDR1 MNHNY, CDR2 SVGAGI (reference sequence). V was shortened by 2 bases and J by 7 bases, with 6 bases between the two germline ends. CDR3 size: 12 residues. CDR3 DNA sequence: TGTGCCAGCAGTTACCGGTCTAATGAGCAGTTCTTC. As protein: CASSYRSNEQFF.

The chain recombines TRBV28 with TRBJ1-5, with no clear D. CDR1 and CDR2 from the germline V gene are MDHEN and SYDVKM. V was trimmed by 5 bases and J by 9 bases, leaving 14 bases between them. The CDR3 length is 13 residues. The CDR3 nucleotides are TGTGCCAGCAGTCTGAGGGCCGGGTTGCCCCAGCATTTT. Residues: CASSLRAGLPQHF.

This clone was seen only a few times. The chain is built from TRBV7-3 and TRBJ2-5; D is undetermined. V lost 7 bases, J lost 4 bases, and 19 bases lay in between. CDR3 length: 15 amino acids. Germline V gene data show CDR1 as SGHTA and CDR2 as FQGTGA. Written as DNA, the CDR3 is TGTGCCAGCACTCTCAGTGGGTTCAGTGGAGAGACCCAGTACTTC. This sequence encodes CASTLSGFSGETQYF. Based on the CDR3 plus reference TRBV7-3 and TRBJ2-5, the full variable domain is GAGVSQTPSNKVTEKGKYVELRCDPISGHTALYWYRQSLGQGPEFLIYFQGTGAADDSGLPNDRFFAVRPEGSVSTLKIQRTERGDSAVYLCASTLSGFSGETQYFGPGTRLLVL.

For this clone: It is likely a read error: a sequence one base away is far more abundant. The chain links TRBV2 to TRBJ2-5; 12 bases are a match to TRBD1. CDR1 and CDR2 (germline): SNHLY, FYNNEI. The CDR3 runs 14 residues. The J segment lost 5 bases and the V segment lost 8 bases, leaving 6 bases of the junction unmatched. The CDR3 reads CASEKGQGAETQYF. CDR3 coding DNA: TGTGCCAGCGAAAAGGGACAGGGGGCGGAGACCCAGTACTTC. The variable domain in full, completed from reference TRBV2 and TRBJ2-5, reads EPEVTQTPSHQVTQMGQEVILRCVPISNHLYFYWYRQILGQKVEFLVSFYNNEISEKSEIFDDQFSVERPDGSNFTLKIRSTKLEDSAMYFCASEKGQGAETQYFGPGTRLLVL.

The chain uses TRBV25-1 and TRBJ2-7; 14 positions match TRBD2. Germline CDR1 MGHDK, CDR2 SYGVNS. The CDR3 covers 14 residues. Losses at the gene ends were 7 bases for V and 5 bases for J; bases not matched to a gene: 4. The CDR3 DNA reads TGTGCCAGCAATAGGGGACTAGCGGGGGACGAGCAGTACTTC. It encodes CASNRGLAGDEQYF.

The V and J genes are TRBV25-1 and TRBJ2-3; D is perhaps TRBD2 (6 bases). Germline CDR1 is MGHDK and CDR2 is SYGVNS. The CDR3 is 15 residues long. Trimming took off 8 bases at V and 4 bases at J, with 19 bases between the two ends. CDR3 sequence: CASRLMTREADTQYF. The CDR3, as DNA: TGTGCCAGCCGTCTGATGACCAGGGAGGCAGATACGCAGTATTTT.

The J gene is TRBJ2-1, the V gene TRBV5-1, with a weak D call TRBD2 (6 bases). Per germline, CDR1 SGHRS and CDR2 YFSETQ. The CDR3 loop spans 16 amino acids. V gave up 0 bases and J gave up 0 bases, with 10 bases separating them. The CDR3 reads CASSLALASSYNEQFF. In DNA form, the CDR3 reads TGCGCCAGCAGCTTGGCCCTAGCGAGCTCCTACAATGAGCAGTTCTTC.

The chain links TRBV7-2 to TRBJ2-5; TRBD1 aligns across 8 bases. This CDR3 has 13 residues. V dropped 6 bases and J dropped 11; count of bases not matched to a gene: 11. The germline V gene encodes CDR1 SGHTA and CDR2 FQGNSA. The CDR3 reads CASSWGQAQEQYF. For the CDR3, the DNA is TGTGCCAGCAGTTGGGGACAGGCGCAAGAGCAGTACTTC.

Of note for this clone: No DNA is shown, since the ends of the CDR3 on it are uncertain; the CDR3 is the one TCRdb lists. The rearrangement uses TRBV9 and TRBJ2-7; the D call TRBD2 from the table was never checked on the DNA. CDR1 and CDR2 (germline): SGDLS, YYNGEE. The CDR3 is 15 residues long, ends included. The CDR3 loop is CASSVAPDFGNEQYF.

The chain joins TRBV6-1 to TRBJ1-5, with a possible D match to TRBD1 (5 bases). Germline V lookup: CDR1 MNHNS, CDR2 SASEGT. The CDR3 consists of 16 residues. Trimming removed 2 bases from V and 1 base from J, with 12 bases in between. CDR3 DNA sequence: TGTGCCAGCAGTGAATTAGGAGGGACGAGCAATCAGCCCCAGCATTTT. Protein product: CASSELGGTSNQPQHF.

This clone came up a few times. This chain links TRBV5-6 with TRBJ1-1, with 8 bases identical to TRBD1. After removal of 5 bases from V and 10 bases from J, the junction contained 13 bases not matched to a gene. The CDR3 runs to 14 residues. Looked up from germline, CDR1 is SGHDT and CDR2 is YYEEEE. The CDR3 here is CASSSWTGTGGAFF. The CDR3 DNA reads TGTGCCAGCAGTTCCTGGACAGGGACGGGAGGAGCTTTCTTT.